This T cell receptor beta chain originates from a study of blood T cells in healthy people across ages. Study findings and constraints: Any conclusive comparison of naive versus antigen-experienced cells was prevented by using unsorted PBMCs. Long-lived donors exceeded aged donors in naive CD4+ cells and diversity. TCR beta diversity tracked closely with naive T cell percentage.

Each donor's blood draw was 8.5 to 10 milliliters of peripheral blood. To note about this clonotype: Its target is unknown.

Then a second PCR, running roughly 6 to 12 cycles, was carried out with a sample-barcoded 5' primer and a J-beta primer mix. TCRdb processed the 5' RACE reads anew with MiXCR; each CDR3 protein has one entry. The table includes 700,000 to 1,000,000 distinct CDR3 sequences, roughly 44% detected once. This CDR3 spans 19 amino acids. CDR1 and CDR2 from the germline V gene are MNHEY and SVGAGI. Trimming removed 0 bases from V and 0 bases from J, with 15 bases in between. Sample: blood. The rearrangement joins TRBV6-5 to TRBJ1-6; possible D gene TRBD1, 5 bases. The TCR originated in a man aged 55 to 69 in good health. CDR3 DNA: TGTGCCAGCAGTTACTCCTCAGGGCCCACCAGCTCCTATAATTCACCCCTCCACTTT. Its translation is CASSYSSGPTSSYNSPLHF.